This TCR beta chain was captured by sequencing in a study of blood T cell repertoires in COVID-19. Participants spanned ages about 18 to 90 years and resided in around 25 US areas. Cohorts were based on clinical histories the participants reported. Each exposed participant met a COVID-19 case in the 2 weeks preceding study entry. Authors' processing steps: Nucleated cell counts were estimated from reference gene primer amplification. The table came from immunoSEQ multiplex PCR; TCRdb's copy has only in-frame clones and leaves some out. V and J calls and clone size are copied from that table; D and trimming were computed from the DNA. This table has some 270,000 clones, around 93% appearing once. The germline V and J ends were trimmed by 4 bases and 8 bases, with 8 bases remaining between them. Germline-derived CDR1 and CDR2 are SGHDN and FVKESK. The CDR3 runs 12 residues.

This TCR came from a man aged 35 to 55 who had been exposed to COVID-19. The specimen sequenced was PBMCs or T cells enriched from blood (not recorded which). The gene calls are TRBV14 and TRBJ1-4; a weak D match, TRBD1 (6 bases). The CDR3 DNA is TGTGCCAGCAGCCCAGGACAGGAAAAACTGTTTTTT. Amino acid sequence: CASSPGQEKLFF.